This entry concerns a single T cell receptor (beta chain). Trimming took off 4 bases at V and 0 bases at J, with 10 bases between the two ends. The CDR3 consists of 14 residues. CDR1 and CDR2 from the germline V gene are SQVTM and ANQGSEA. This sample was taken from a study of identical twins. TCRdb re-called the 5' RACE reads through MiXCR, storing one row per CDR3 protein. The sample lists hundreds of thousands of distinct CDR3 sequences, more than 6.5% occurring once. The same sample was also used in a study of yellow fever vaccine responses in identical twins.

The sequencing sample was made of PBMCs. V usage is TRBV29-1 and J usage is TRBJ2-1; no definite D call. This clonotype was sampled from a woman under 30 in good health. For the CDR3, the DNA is TGCAGCGTTGGTAGGTCGAGCTCCTACAATGAGCAGTTCTTC. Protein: CSVGRSSSYNEQFF.